These 11 T cell receptor beta chains were sequenced from one sample in a study of T cells in Graves' hyperthyroidism and ophthalmopathy. The TCR beta CDR3 regions underwent amplification using RNA transcripts as the source. TCR CDR3 underwent first-round RT-PCR with the HTBI primer set. TCRdb analysed the multiplex PCR reads with MiXCR anew, one entry per CDR3 protein. The repertoire holds under 350,000 distinct CDR3 sequences, with approximately 15% as singletons. The sequenced material came from blood. These receptors were taken from a woman between 40 and 55 years old with Graves' ophthalmopathy.

The chain uses TRBV9 and TRBJ2-5; D may be TRBD1 or TRBD2 (5 bases each). Germline CDR1 is SGDLS and CDR2 is YYNGEE. This CDR3 spans 15 amino acids. Deletions cut 4 bases from V and 2 bases from J, with 15 bases between. The CDR3 here is CASSPVWGSQETQYF. The CDR3 DNA follows: TGTGCCAGCAGCCCCGTTTGGGGGAGTCAAGAGACCCAGTACTTC.

This clonotype came up many times. The chain couples TRBV10-3 to TRBJ1-2, with 7 bases identical to TRBD1. The CDR3 sequence is 14 residues long. Per germline, CDR1 ENHRY and CDR2 SYGVKD. The V and J ends lost 6 bases and 7 bases, in that order; junction bases with no gene match: 11. DNA of the CDR3: TGTGCCATCAGCCGGGAACAGGGGATCGGTGGCTACACCTTC. Encoded protein: CAISREQGIGGYTF.

Written as DNA, the CDR3 is TGCAGTGCTAGAGAGCCCGGAAGGTCTCGGGGATCGGCCCAGCATTTT. It yields the protein CSAREPGRSRGSAQHF. The chain is built from TRBV20-1 and TRBJ1-5; D call uncertain. The CDR3 covers 16 residues. With 0 bases removed from V and 11 bases from J, the gap between germline ends came to 23 bases. The germline V gene encodes CDR1 DFQATT and CDR2 SNEGSKA (reference sequence).

The V and J genes are TRBV4-2 and TRBJ2-5; possibly TRBD1 for D (6 bases). The CDR3 consists of 14 residues. V was trimmed by 2 bases and J by 6 bases, leaving 13 bases between them. The germline V gene has CDR1 LGHNA and CDR2 YNFKEQ. CDR3 residues: CASSQRTDSQTQYF. CDR3 in DNA: TGTGCCAGCAGCCAAAGGACGGACAGCCAGACCCAGTACTTC.

This clonotype was recorded at least ten times. The rearrangement uses TRBV25-1 and TRBJ1-4; possible D gene TRBD1, 6 bases. This CDR3 is built from 15 residues. The V gene lost 5 bases and the J gene lost 4 bases, with 14 bases spanning the gap. Germline CDR1 is MGHDK and CDR2 is SYGVNS. The CDR3 DNA follows: TGTGCCAGCAGTAAGCCAGGGGCGGGTAATGAAAAACTGTTTTTT. As protein: CASSKPGAGNEKLFF.

The sample holds many counts of this clonotype. The gene calls are TRBV11-2 and TRBJ1-5, with TRBD1 as a possible D gene (5 bases). The germline CDR1 and CDR2 sequences are SGHAT and FQNNGV. Deletions cut 0 bases from V and 3 bases from J, with 9 bases between. This CDR3 is 15 amino acids long. The CDR3, as DNA: TGTGCCAGCAGCTTAGATGGGGGTGACAATCAGCCCCAGCATTTT. Translation: CASSLDGGDNQPQHF.

About this clonotype itself: This CDR3 fails to terminate in the conserved phenylalanine or tryptophan, so it likely reflects a read error. V usage is TRBV18 and J usage is TRBJ1-1; D remains unclear. Germline V gene data show CDR1 as KGHSH and CDR2 as LQKENI. The CDR3 length is 13 residues. V lost 2 bases and J lost 2, with 6 bases in between. CDR3 in DNA: TGTGCCAGCTCACCAGCCCCTAACACTGAAGCTTTCTCT. As protein: CASSPAPNTEAFS.

The sample holds a few counts of this clonotype. This chain links TRBV4-2 with TRBJ2-3; 8 bases line up with TRBD2. V was pared by 4 bases and J by 0 bases, with 9 bases of the junction left unmatched. Germline-derived CDR1 and CDR2 are LGHNA and YNFKEQ. The CDR3 totals 17 residues. The CDR3 DNA reads TGTGCCAGCAGCCCCCTAGGTGGACTAGCTAGCACAGATACGCAGTATTTT. It specifies CASSPLGGLASTDTQYF.

This clonotype occurred a few times. The genes are TRBV10-3 and TRBJ2-6, with 10 bases fitting TRBD2. Germline V CDR1 and CDR2: ENHRY, SYGVKD. The CDR3 has 17 residues. Unmatched junction bases numbered 3, after V lost 2 bases and J lost 2 bases. The CDR3 sequence is CAISEGLAAPGANVLTF. The CDR3 nucleotides read TGTGCCATCAGTGAGGGACTAGCGGCGCCTGGGGCCAACGTCCTGACTTTC.

This clonotype was seen ten or more times. This chain's CDR3 is CASSLGYSGGKGDTQYF. DNA of the CDR3: TGCGCCAGCAGCTTGGGCTATAGCGGGGGCAAGGGAGATACGCAGTATTTT. V usage is TRBV5-1 and J usage is TRBJ2-3, with TRBD2 matching 9 bases. The germline V gene encodes CDR1 SGHRS and CDR2 YFSETQ. After removal of 0 bases from V and 5 bases from J, the junction contained 10 bases not matched to a gene. The CDR3 is 17 residues long.

This clonotype was seen a few times. This CDR3 reads CASSVRYKNSHRETQYF. CDR3 nucleotide sequence: TGTGCCAGCAGCGTAAGGTACAAGAATTCCCATAGAGAGACCCAGTACTTC. The chain has TRBV7-9 and TRBJ2-5; D not resolved. Trimming took 5 bases from V and 4 from J, leaving 23 bases between them. CDR3 length: 17 amino acids. Germline loops: CDR1 SEHNR, CDR2 FQNEAQ (reference sequence).